A selection of T cell receptor beta chains follows, all from one sample in a study of blood T cell repertoires in COVID-19. Libraries were prepared by immunoSEQ multiplex PCR; TCRdb keeps only in-frame clonotypes and omits some of them. The data show roughly 260,000 clones, 83% seen once. The sample consisted of PBMCs or T cells enriched from blood (not recorded which). The receptors come from a woman in her thirties or forties who had been exposed to COVID-19. Each CDR3 is given with its conserved first and last residue.

TRBV11-2,16,TRBJ1-1,CASSFDYAAGNTEAFF
TRBV3-1/TRBV3-2,16,TRBJ1-2,CASSSRDRGRPHGYTF
TRBV12-3/TRBV12-4,13,TRBJ2-3,CASNLPGADTQYF
TRBV9,15,TRBJ1-1,CASSSEVRGGTEAFF
TRBV5-1,18,TRBJ2-3,CASSPPGWAGGDTDTQYF
TRBV5-5,14,TRBJ2-1,CASSFGGGAGEQFF
TRBV19,11,TRBJ2-7,CASSTGLVQYF
TRBV4-2,15,TRBJ2-7,CASNTEPGEVGEQYF
TRBV9,14,TRBJ2-3,CASAAGPSTDTQYF
TRBV7-9,12,TRBJ1-5,CASSGTGSPQHF
TRBV5-8,15,TRBJ1-4,CASSRGQEINEKLFF
TRBV29-1,13,TRBJ2-2,CSVGTVNTGELFF
TRBV7-6,15,TRBJ2-7,CASSSPPDSAYEQYF
TRBV5-1,12,TRBJ1-2,CASSPPGGGYTF
TRBV19,13,TRBJ2-3,CASSPGPRKAQYF
TRBV4-1,17,TRBJ1-5,CASSQGPRGPSNQPQHF
TRBV15,11,TRBJ1-1,CATRAATEAFF
TRBV6-6,13,TRBJ1-2,CASSSGPTGGYTF
TRBV27,14,TRBJ2-7,CASSLGRADYEQYF
TRBV3-1/TRBV3-2,16,TRBJ2-5,CASSQGRWRGQETQYF
TRBV28,11,TRBJ1-2,CASNTDAGYTF
TRBV4-3,17,TRBJ1-2,CASSQDTGGGGSYGYTF
TRBV5-1,16,TRBJ1-1,CASSPGYRGMVTEAFF
TRBV7-2,17,TRBJ2-1,CASSLMLLAGGHNEQFF
TRBV27,15,TRBJ1-1,CASSPKGGVGTEAFF
TRBV28,11,TRBJ1-1,CASSTSPEAFF
TRBV19,17,TRBJ1-2,CASSTTGGGQGAGGYTF
TRBV6-5,14,TRBJ2-7,CASSPQVAAVEQYF
TRBV19,16,TRBJ2-2,CASSPRASGGAGELFF
TRBV11-2,17,TRBJ1-1,CASSLYSMGALNTEAFF
TRBV11-2,14,TRBJ1-6,CASSQPGVGSPLHF
TRBV7-2,16,TRBJ1-1,CASSSSPGTGGTEAFF
TRBV10-3,16,TRBJ2-4,CATGTSGGVGKNIQYF
TRBV2,13,TRBJ1-2,CASSGTGQGGYTF
TRBV12-3/TRBV12-4,13,TRBJ1-1,CASSFGPNTEAFF
TRBV30,16,TRBJ2-2,CAWSVRQLGATGELFF